What follows are 8 T cell receptor beta chains derived from one specimen sequenced in a study of cytomegalovirus exposure and HLA in healthy donors. Primers for the PCR totalled 60 Vbeta and 13 Jbeta. TCRdb's table, derived via immunoSEQ multiplex PCR, lists solely in-frame clones and lacks some. This sample has about 140,000 clones, with roughly three quarters found just once. The sequenced sample was PBMCs. Receptors originate from a female donor in good health and CMV-seronegative.

The chain recombines TRBV19 with TRBJ1-1, with D hard to call. Germline V lookup: CDR1 LNHDA, CDR2 SQIVND (reference sequence). V was clipped by 5 bases and J by 1 base, with 17 bases between them. The CDR3 consists of 16 residues. The CDR3 sequence: CASSFSVSGGNTEAFF. The CDR3 DNA sequence: TGTGCCAGTAGTTTCTCCGTCAGTGGAGGGAACACTGAAGCTTTCTTT.

The chain carries TRBV5-4 and TRBJ2-1; D unclear. V was clipped by 0 bases and J by 0 bases, with 7 bases between them. From germline, CDR1 is SGHNT and CDR2 YYREEE (reference sequence). The length of the CDR3 is 15 residues. CDR3 DNA sequence: TGTGCCAGCAGCTTGGACCCCGGCTCCTACAATGAGCAGTTCTTC. This sequence encodes CASSLDPGSYNEQFF.

The chain recombines TRBV11-2 with TRBJ2-1, with D perhaps TRBD1 (6 bases). Germline V gives CDR1 SGHAT, CDR2 FQNNGV. Trimming cost V 4 bases and J 0 bases, with 13 bases left between them. This CDR3 has 16 amino acids. The CDR3 is CASSSPRGSSYNEQFF. As DNA, the CDR3 is TGTGCCAGCAGCTCTCCGAGGGGGAGCTCCTACAATGAGCAGTTCTTC.

V gene TRBV28 combines with J gene TRBJ1-5, with D hard to call. There are 16 residues in the CDR3. Germline V lookup: CDR1 MDHEN, CDR2 SYDVKM. Between the trimmed V and J ends, which lost 2 bases and 2 bases, there was a span of 13 bases. DNA of the CDR3: TGTGCCAGCAGTTTAAACGTCGGGAGTGGCAATCAGCCCCAGCATTTT. This sequence encodes CASSLNVGSGNQPQHF.

This rearrangement joins TRBV19 to TRBJ1-1; 9 bases agree with TRBD1. Germline loops: CDR1 LNHDA, CDR2 SQIVND (reference sequence). With 5 bases clipped from V and 5 bases from J, the junction kept 9 bases outside the gene matches. The CDR3 has 15 amino acids. The CDR3 spells CASSAQTGGRTEAFF. CDR3 nucleotides: TGTGCCAGTAGTGCCCAGACAGGGGGAAGGACTGAAGCTTTCTTT.

The chain links TRBV15 to TRBJ1-5, with D perhaps TRBD1 (5 bases). The CDR3 has 15 residues. V was trimmed by 0 bases and J by 5 bases, leaving 11 bases between them. From germline, CDR1 is LNHNV and CDR2 YYDKDF (reference sequence). The CDR3 loop reads CATSRDTTRDQPQHF. In DNA, the CDR3 is TGTGCCACCAGCAGAGATACCACCAGGGATCAGCCCCAGCATTTT.

The gene calls are TRBV2 and TRBJ2-1, with 14 bases fitting TRBD2. The CDR3 has 17 amino acids. Germline assignment: CDR1 SNHLY and CDR2 FYNNEI. V was pared by 4 bases and J by 5 bases, with 7 bases of the junction left unmatched. CDR3 bases: TGTGCCAGCAGTGGACTAGCGGGAGGGCCGGGGAACAATGAGCAGTTCTTC. Protein sequence: CASSGLAGGPGNNEQFF.

This chain connects TRBV18 to TRBJ2-1; unclear D gene. V shed 3 bases and J shed 9 bases, with 12 bases lying between them. Germline lookup yields CDR1 KGHSH and CDR2 LQKENI. The CDR3 covers 13 residues. The CDR3 loop reads CASSPGRQVEQFF. CDR3 coding DNA: TGTGCCAGCTCACCGGGTCGCCAGGTTGAGCAGTTCTTC.